The next 20 T cell receptor beta chains were all read from a single sample in a study of long-term antiretroviral therapy in people with HIV (dated by TCRdb to between 2021 and 2023). The immunoSEQ hsTCRB v3.0 assay was used at survey level resolution for TRB variable region sequencing. Held by TCRdb, this immuneACCESS table contains in-frame sequences only and omits some clones. Under half of the omission traces to an unresolved V gene where checked; the cause of the rest is unknown. This sample comprises 22,000 or so clones, around three quarters of them detected only once. Around 15% of the sample lies in the top ten. The specimen was unsorted PBMCs, collected 2.9 years after starting antiretroviral therapy. These TCRs come from a woman aged 30 to 39 with HIV.

This clone was picked up one time. J is TRBJ1-1 and V is TRBV6-5, with D hard to call. The CDR3 contains 16 residues. Germline V gene lookup returns CDR1 MNHEY and CDR2 SVGAGI. Trimming shortened V by 1 base and J by 7 bases, and 19 bases separated the two germline ends. CDR3 in amino acids: CASSYFSVTDSFEAFF. The CDR3 DNA reads as TGTGCCAGCAGTTACTTCAGTGTAACAGACTCTTTTGAAGCTTTCTTT.

V usage is TRBV5-5 and J usage is TRBJ1-2; 7 bases are shared with TRBD1. CDR3 size: 14 residues. J gave up 0 bases and V 6 bases, and 5 bases lay outside the gene matches. Germline V gives CDR1 SGHKS, CDR2 YYEKEE (reference sequence). The CDR3 protein is CASTRDSTNYGYTF. DNA for the CDR3: TGTGCCAGCACCAGGGACAGTACTAACTATGGCTACACCTTC.

This chain joins TRBV30 and TRBJ1-5, with a possible D match to TRBD1 (5 bases). Trimming shortened V by 0 bases and J by 8 bases, and 11 bases separated the two germline ends. In germline, CDR1 is GTSNPN, CDR2 SVGIG (reference sequence). The CDR3 totals 13 residues. The CDR3 spells CAWSVEGIKPQHF. CDR3 coding DNA: TGTGCCTGGAGTGTGGAGGGGATCAAGCCCCAGCATTTT.

This chain joins TRBV6-5 and TRBJ1-1, with TRBD1 matching over 7 bases. The ends lost 6 bases at V and 4 bases at J; junction bases unmatched: 8. CDR1 is MNHEY and CDR2 is SVGAGI in the germline V gene. CDR3 size: 14 residues. As DNA, the CDR3 is TGTGCCAGCAGACGAAGGGACAGTGCCACTGAAGCTTTCTTT. Protein sequence: CASRRRDSATEAFF.

The rearrangement uses TRBV7-8 and TRBJ1-1; D gene unclear. V shed 6 bases and J shed 0 bases, with 8 bases lying between them. Germline CDR1 reads SGHVS; CDR2 reads FQNEAQ. The CDR3 is 13 amino acids. CDR3 sequence (DNA): TGTGCCAGCAGGGCGGGGATGAACACTGAAGCTTTCTTT. This translates into CASRAGMNTEAFF.

CDR3 nucleotides: TGCGCCAGCAGCTTGGGGGTAGGCAATGAGCAGTTCTTC. Its translation is CASSLGVGNEQFF. The chain employs TRBV5-1 and TRBJ2-1; no clear D. V was clipped by 0 bases and J by 6 bases, with 7 bases between them. Germline V gives CDR1 SGHRS, CDR2 YFSETQ. The CDR3 runs 13 residues.

The J gene is TRBJ1-1, the V gene TRBV7-9, with D unclear. The germline V and J ends were trimmed by 7 bases and 4 bases, with 13 bases remaining between them. Per germline, CDR1 SEHNR and CDR2 FQNEAQ (reference sequence). This CDR3 is built from 13 residues. The CDR3 nucleotides read TGTGCCAGCAACCCACCCGTGAGCACTGAAGCTTTCTTT. This translates into CASNPPVSTEAFF.

The genes are TRBV5-1 and TRBJ1-3; D is uncertain. Trimming took 1 base from V and 0 from J, leaving 11 bases between them. Germline CDR1 and CDR2: SGHRS and YFSETQ. CDR3 size: 16 residues. The CDR3 protein is CASSLNFLDSGNTIYF. Here the CDR3 DNA reads TGCGCCAGCAGCTTGAACTTCTTAGACTCTGGAAACACCATATATTTT.

In this sample, this clone turned up a few times. The chain carries TRBV5-1 and TRBJ2-5; D is perhaps TRBD1 (6 bases). Germline CDR1 is SGHRS and CDR2 is YFSETQ. CDR3 length: 16 amino acids. The ends were cut back, 4 bases at V and 0 bases at J, with 16 bases in the middle. CDR3 coding DNA: TGCGCCAGCAGCGTGACAGGTGTGGTATACCAAGAGACCCAGTACTTC. It yields the protein CASSVTGVVYQETQYF.

The chain joins TRBV7-3 to TRBJ2-7; the D gene is possibly TRBD2 (5 bases). Germline CDR1 and CDR2: SGHTA and FQGTGA. There are 16 residues in the CDR3. Trimming removed 5 bases at V and 7 bases at J, with 24 bases between. The CDR3 is CASSLPRGSVRLEQYF. The CDR3 DNA follows: TGTGCCAGCAGCCTCCCCCGCGGGTCCGTTCGATTAGAGCAGTACTTC.

This chain links TRBV5-1 with TRBJ1-1; maybe TRBD1 (5 bases). Germline V CDR1 and CDR2: SGHRS, YFSETQ. The CDR3 contains 14 residues. The V and J ends lost 3 bases and 2 bases respectively, with 11 bases between them. The CDR3 coding sequence is TGCGCCAGCAGCTCTCAGGGCGGCAACACTGAAGCTTTCTTT. Protein: CASSSQGGNTEAFF.

The chain combines TRBV7-6 with TRBJ1-3; D not certain. V was trimmed by 5 bases and J by 2 bases, leaving 7 bases between them. This CDR3 is 13 amino acids long. Germline V gene sequence: CDR1 SGHVS, CDR2 FNYEAQ. The CDR3 region is CASSPAAGNTIYF. The CDR3, as DNA: TGTGCCAGCAGCCCCGCTGCTGGAAACACCATATATTTT.

Only a few counts were recorded for this clone. This chain joins TRBV14 and TRBJ2-2, with D tentatively TRBD2 (6 bases). The CDR3 consists of 12 residues. Germline V gene lookup returns CDR1 SGHDN and CDR2 FVKESK. V dropped 4 bases and J dropped 7 bases, with 7 bases sitting between them. The CDR3, as DNA: TGTGCCAGCAGCCCCGGGGGCGGGGAGCTGTTTTTT. Amino acids: CASSPGGGELFF. Complete variable domain (other parts from reference TRBV14 and TRBJ2-2): EAGVTQFPSHSVIEKGQTVTLRCDPISGHDNLYWYRRVMGKEIKFLLHFVKESKQDESGMPNNRFLAERTGGTYSTLKVQPAELEDSGVYFCASSPGGGELFFGEGSRLTVL.

The chain links TRBV5-1 to TRBJ1-1; D gene unclear. CDR1 SGHRS and CDR2 YFSETQ come from the germline V gene. The CDR3 is 14 residues long. With 0 bases removed from V and 4 bases from J, the gap between germline ends came to 10 bases. CDR3 sequence: CASSLEDGATEAFF. Here the CDR3 DNA reads TGCGCCAGCAGCTTGGAGGACGGAGCCACTGAAGCTTTCTTT.

The chain combines TRBV7-2 with TRBJ1-2; D is ambiguous. The CDR3 extends over 12 amino acids. V lost 5 bases and J 6 bases, leaving 10 bases between the germline ends. Germline V gene lookup returns CDR1 SGHTA and CDR2 FQGNSA. CDR3 region: CASSERSHGYTF. In DNA, the CDR3 is TGTGCCAGCAGCGAAAGGAGTCATGGCTACACCTTC.

This rearrangement joins TRBV6-6 to TRBJ1-6; D possibly corresponds to TRBD1 (5 bases). The V end was cut by 6 bases, the J end by 5 bases, with 17 bases between. CDR3 length: 16 residues. The germline V gene has CDR1 MNHNY and CDR2 SVGAGI (reference sequence). The CDR3 DNA reads TGTGCCAGCAGCCGCGGGGGGGAGATGGATAATTCACCCCTCCACTTT. As protein: CASSRGGEMDNSPLHF.

J is TRBJ1-1 and V is TRBV5-5, with a tentative D call TRBD1 (6 bases). CDR1 SGHKS and CDR2 YYEKEE come from the germline V gene (reference sequence). V lost 4 bases to trimming and J lost 4 bases, with 17 bases between them. CDR3 length: 15 residues. The CDR3 here is CASSLEGGDGTEAFF. As DNA, the CDR3 is TGTGCCAGCAGCCTGGAGGGGGGGGACGGCACTGAAGCTTTCTTT.

The genes are TRBV14 and TRBJ2-7; TRBD2 matches at 9 bases. Germline V gene data show CDR1 as SGHDN and CDR2 as FVKESK. The ends lost 5 bases at V and 6 bases at J; junction bases unmatched: 2. The CDR3 has 12 residues. The CDR3 region has the DNA TGTGCCAGCAGCGCTAGCGGGGTCGAGCAGTACGTC. Its protein is CASSASGVEQYV.

The table lists this clone with a count of one. The chain employs TRBV6-6 and TRBJ1-1; the D gene is possibly TRBD1 (5 bases). V was pared by 1 base and J by 1 base, with 10 bases between. Germline V gene sequence: CDR1 MNHNY, CDR2 SVGAGI (reference sequence). This CDR3 region has 15 residues. CDR3 bases: TGTGCCAGCAGTTACTTCTGGGGCGAGAACACTGAAGCTTTCTTT. This codes for CASSYFWGENTEAFF.

This chain joins TRBV10-2 and TRBJ1-1; D remains ambiguous. The V end was cut by 2 bases, the J end by 3 bases, with 4 bases between. The CDR3 has 12 amino acids. Germline V gene lookup returns CDR1 WSHSY and CDR2 SAAADI. CDR3 sequence: CASSEGYTEAFF. The CDR3 DNA follows: TGCGCCAGCAGTGAGGGGTACACTGAAGCTTTCTTT.